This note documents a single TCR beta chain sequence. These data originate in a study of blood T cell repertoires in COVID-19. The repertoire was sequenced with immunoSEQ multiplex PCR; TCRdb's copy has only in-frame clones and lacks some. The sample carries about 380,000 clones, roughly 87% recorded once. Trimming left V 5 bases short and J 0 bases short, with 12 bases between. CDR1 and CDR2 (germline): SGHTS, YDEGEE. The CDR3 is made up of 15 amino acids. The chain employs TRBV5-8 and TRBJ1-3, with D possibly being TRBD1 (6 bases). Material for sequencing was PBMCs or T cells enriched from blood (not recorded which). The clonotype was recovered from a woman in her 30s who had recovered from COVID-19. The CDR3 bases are TGTGCCAGCAGAACGCGGACAGTCTCTGGAAACACCATATATTTT. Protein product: CASRTRTVSGNTIYF.